Listed below are T cell receptor beta chains from one sample, sequenced in a study of immunodeficiency. The data were produced by immunoSEQ multiplex PCR, yet TCRdb's version contains in-frame clones alone and is incomplete. The sample has approximately 2,200 clones, around nine tenths seen once; the top ten hold roughly a fifth. Sequencing input: CD4+ T cells from blood. These receptors originate from a woman aged 18 to 35 with POLD1 deficiency. Both conserved end residues are part of each CDR3. D genes are given only for firm matches.

V gene: TRBV5-1; D gene: TRBD1; J gene: TRBJ2-1; CDR3 DNA: TGCGCCAGCAGCCGGCTGGCAGGGGGCGCGTCGATGCACAATGAGCAGTTCTTC; CDR3 protein: CASSRLAGGASMHNEQFF
V gene: TRBV18; D gene: .; J gene: TRBJ2-6; CDR3 DNA: TGTGCCAGCTCACCAAATACACGGATCTCTGGGGCCAACGTCCTGACTTTC; CDR3 protein: CASSPNTRISGANVLTF
V gene: TRBV19; D gene: .; J gene: TRBJ2-2; CDR3 DNA: TGTGCCAGTAGACCCCCCAGGGGACTTTACACCGGGGAGCTGTTTTTT; CDR3 protein: CASRPPRGLYTGELFF
V gene: TRBV14; D gene: .; J gene: TRBJ2-2; CDR3 DNA: TGTGCCAGCAGCCAACAACCCGGGACGCCTTGGGAGCTGTTTTTT; CDR3 protein: CASSQQPGTPWELFF
V gene: TRBV30; D gene: .; J gene: TRBJ2-6; CDR3 DNA: TGTGCCTGGAGAACAGCTGGGGCCAACGTCCTGACTTTC; CDR3 protein: CAWRTAGANVLTF
V gene: TRBV9; D gene: .; J gene: TRBJ2-7; CDR3 DNA: TGTGCCAGCAGCCCCCGAGGGGAGAACTACGAGCAGTACTTC; CDR3 protein: CASSPRGENYEQYF
V gene: TRBV10-3; D gene: .; J gene: TRBJ2-1; CDR3 DNA: TGTGCCATCAGTGAAAGGCCAGATTACAATGAGCAGTTCTTC; CDR3 protein: CAISERPDYNEQFF
V gene: TRBV2; D gene: .; J gene: TRBJ2-1; CDR3 DNA: TGTGCCAGCGAAAAAGATCGGGACGGTCGGAGGTTCTTC; CDR3 protein: CASEKDRDGRRFF
V gene: TRBV30; D gene: TRBD1; J gene: TRBJ2-2; CDR3 DNA: TGTGCCTGTCGACAGGGAAATCAAGGCGGGGAGCTGTTTTTT; CDR3 protein: CACRQGNQGGELFF
V gene: TRBV27; D gene: TRBD1; J gene: TRBJ1-2; CDR3 DNA: TGTGCCAGCAGTTCGCCCGGGACAGGGGTGCATGGCTACACCTTC; CDR3 protein: CASSSPGTGVHGYTF
V gene: TRBV6-5; D gene: TRBD1; J gene: TRBJ1-2; CDR3 DNA: TGTGCCAGCAGCGGACAGGCAAGCTATGGCTACACCTTC; CDR3 protein: CASSGQASYGYTF
V gene: TRBV7-9; D gene: TRBD1; J gene: TRBJ2-7; CDR3 DNA: TGTGCCAGCAGCGCGGACAGGAGGCCCGAGCAGTACTTC; CDR3 protein: CASSADRRPEQYF
V gene: TRBV5-1; D gene: .; J gene: TRBJ2-3; CDR3 DNA: TGCGCCAGCAGCTTGTGGGGTGCAGATACGCAGTATTTT; CDR3 protein: CASSLWGADTQYF
V gene: TRBV27; D gene: TRBD1; J gene: TRBJ1-6; CDR3 DNA: TGTGCCAGCAGTTTAAGGGGGACAGGGAAGACACCCCTCCACTTT; CDR3 protein: CASSLRGTGKTPLHF